This entry lists 10 T cell receptor beta chains sequenced from one sample in a study of graft-versus-host responses after intestinal transplantation. Using immunoSEQ multiplex PCR, the repertoire was profiled, and TCRdb retains in-frame clones only, with some absent. The sample gives some 7,400 clones, around 35% of which show up once; roughly 3.5% is in the top ten. The culture paired around 200,000 irradiated violet-dye-labeled stimulators with around 200,000 CFSE-labeled responders. Source: alloreactive CD8+ T cells from a mixed lymphocyte reaction culture, taken before transplantation. As for subset: CFSE-low proliferating T cells sorted from roughly 6-day pre-transplant mixed lymphocyte reaction (GvH or HvG direction). The receptor set was obtained from a human patient who was an organ donor for intestinal transplantation.

The CDR3 coding sequence is TGTGCCAGCAGTCTCGTGGGGGGAGGCTACGAGCAGTACTTC. Encoded protein: CASSLVGGGYEQYF. The V gene is TRBV6-5, the J gene TRBJ2-7; possible D gene TRBD2, 6 bases. The CDR3 contains 14 residues. V was shortened by 5 bases and J by 3 bases, with 14 bases between the two germline ends. CDR1 is MNHEY, CDR2 SVGAGI, per germline.

The CDR3 DNA follows: TGTGCCAGCAGTTCCCTGGGCAGGGGACGGGAAGAGACCCAGTACTTC. It codes for CASSSLGRGREETQYF. The rearrangement joins TRBV27 to TRBJ2-5; TRBD1 is a possible D gene (6 bases). Looked up from germline, CDR1 is MNHEY and CDR2 is SMNVEV (reference sequence). There are 16 residues in the CDR3. V dropped 4 bases and J dropped 3 bases, with 18 bases sitting between them.

The chain is built from TRBV2 and TRBJ2-3, with TRBD1 as a possible D gene (6 bases). The length of the CDR3 is 16 residues. Germline CDR1 reads SNHLY; CDR2 reads FYNNEI. Trimming removed 7 bases at V and 0 bases at J, with 17 bases between. The CDR3, as DNA: TGTGCCAGCAATAGGGGGTTGAGACCTAGCACAGATACGCAGTATTTT. As protein: CASNRGLRPSTDTQYF.

This clone has a handful of counts. This chain connects TRBV10-2 to TRBJ2-5, with 13 bases fitting TRBD2. The CDR3 is 17 amino acids. The germline CDR1 and CDR2 sequences are WSHSY and SAAADI. After removal of 8 bases from V and 2 bases from J, the junction contained 11 bases not matched to a gene. This CDR3 reads CASGHTGTSGKQETQYF. In DNA form, the CDR3 reads TGCGCCAGCGGGCACACTGGGACTAGCGGGAAACAAGAGACCCAGTACTTC.

The CDR3 reads CASSLIGIAARGSTIQVYNEQFF. Here the CDR3 DNA reads TGCGCCAGCAGCTTGATTGGAATAGCAGCGCGGGGGTCAACCATTCAAGTCTACAATGAGCAGTTCTTC. The chain recombines TRBV5-1 with TRBJ2-1; TRBD2 aligns across 7 bases. V gave up 1 base and J gave up 3 bases; unmatched junction bases: 28. This CDR3 is 23 amino acids long. CDR1 is SGHRS and CDR2 is YFSETQ in the germline V gene.

The V call is TRBV19, the J call TRBJ1-1; no firm D call. V shed 3 bases and J shed 12 bases, with 14 bases lying between them. Germline lookup yields CDR1 LNHDA and CDR2 SQIVND (reference sequence). The CDR3 loop spans 12 amino acids. CDR3 nucleotide sequence: TGTGCCAGTAGTATCGGTGTGGTGAAAACTTTCTTT. Amino acid sequence: CASSIGVVKTFF.

The V and J genes are TRBV19 and TRBJ1-6, with TRBD1 matching over 9 bases. This CDR3 spans 14 amino acids. Germline V gene data show CDR1 as LNHDA and CDR2 as SQIVND (reference sequence). Trimming cost V 6 bases and J 10 bases; bases outside gene matches: 7. The CDR3 DNA follows: TGTGCCAGTAGCCCGGGACAGGGTACATCACCCCTCCACTTT. It is translated as CASSPGQGTSPLHF.

The chain carries TRBV9 and TRBJ1-4; TRBD1 might be the D (5 bases). Germline assignment: CDR1 SGDLS and CDR2 YYNGEE. The V and J ends lost 3 bases and 8 bases respectively, with 14 bases between them. The CDR3 consists of 14 residues. CDR3 sequence: CASSAAAPGEKLFF. In DNA form, the CDR3 reads TGTGCCAGCAGCGCGGCAGCTCCAGGGGAAAAACTGTTTTTT.

This clone was detected only a few times. The CDR3 nucleotides read TGTGCCATCCGCGGGGCCAGCTCCTACGAGCAGTACTTC. Translated: CAIRGASSYEQYF. J is TRBJ2-7 and V is TRBV28, with D tentatively TRBD2 (6 bases). Deletions cut 10 bases from V and 0 bases from J, with 13 bases between. The CDR3 covers 13 residues. The germline gives CDR1 MDHEN, CDR2 SYDVKM.

This clone has a handful of counts. V and J are TRBV29-1 and TRBJ2-5; D may be TRBD1 (6 bases). Germline V CDR1 and CDR2: SQVTM, ANQGSEA. The V gene lost 4 bases and the J gene lost 2 bases, with 14 bases spanning the gap. The CDR3 loop spans 14 amino acids. The CDR3 region is CSVARGSPQETQYF. The CDR3 nucleotides are TGCAGCGTTGCCAGGGGCAGCCCACAAGAGACCCAGTACTTC.